Presented here are 29 T cell receptor beta chains from one specimen sequenced in a study of shared clonotypes between healthy human individuals. This table comes from immunoSEQ multiplex PCR, and its TCRdb copy is limited to in-frame clones, with some not included. This repertoire shows approximately 2,000,000 clones, about 90% found once; its top ten account for 0.37%. Sample: naive CD4+ T cells from PBMCs. Subset in this sample: CD45RA+ positively selected. The receptor source for this set is a man in his late teens or twenties in good health. Some clones in this sample may be carry-over from other donors' samples.

The chain links TRBV28 to TRBJ2-3; tentatively, D is TRBD2 (5 bases). This CDR3 is 13 amino acids long. V was cut by 7 bases and J by 8 bases, with 16 bases left in between. CDR1 MDHEN and CDR2 SYDVKM come from the germline V gene. CDR3 sequence reads: CASTLNIGITQYF. DNA for the CDR3: TGTGCCAGCACTCTCAATATCGGGATTACGCAGTATTTT.

V gene TRBV5-5 combines with J gene TRBJ1-4; perhaps TRBD1 as D (5 bases). The CDR3 consists of 13 residues. Trimming left V 5 bases short and J 4 bases short, with 9 bases between. CDR1 SGHKS and CDR2 YYEKEE come from the germline V gene (reference sequence). This CDR3 reads CASRRGINEKLFF. In DNA form, the CDR3 reads TGTGCCAGCAGGAGGGGTATTAATGAAAAACTGTTTTTT. Filled out from reference TRBV5-5 and TRBJ1-4, the complete variable domain reads DAGVTQSPTHLIKTRGQQVTLRCSPISGHKSVSWYQQVLGQGPQFIFQYYEKEERGRGNFPDRFSARQFPNYSSELNVNALLLGDSALYLCASRRGINEKLFFGSGTQLSVL.

V is TRBV23-1 and J is TRBJ2-5; possible D gene TRBD2, 7 bases. TRBV23-1 is assigned to the ORF class and has an uncertain function. The CDR3 spans 16 residues. The germline V and J ends were trimmed by 0 bases and 5 bases, with 16 bases remaining between them. The CDR3 DNA reads as TGCGCCAGCAGTCAATCGGGGGGGAGGGGGGGCGAGACCCAGTACTTC. This translates into CASSQSGGRGGETQYF.

The V call is TRBV6-5, the J call TRBJ2-1; 8 positions match TRBD2. Looked up from germline, CDR1 is MNHEY and CDR2 is SVGAGI. After removal of 6 bases from V and 6 bases from J, the junction contained 4 bases not matched to a gene. The CDR3 consists of 13 residues. CDR3: CASSRTSRNEQFF. Here the CDR3 DNA reads TGTGCCAGCAGCCGGACTAGCCGCAATGAGCAGTTCTTC.

The chain combines TRBV20-1 with TRBJ1-1; 7 bases match TRBD1. This CDR3 spans 11 amino acids. In germline, CDR1 is DFQATT, CDR2 SNEGSKA (reference sequence). The CDR3 region is CRMPLRGAHFF. The CDR3, as DNA: TGCAGGATGCCCCTCAGGGGGGCACATTTCTTT.

As concerns this clone: Other DNA sequences in the sample encode the same CDR3. This rearrangement joins TRBV28 to TRBJ2-7; 9 positions match TRBD1. Germline assignment: CDR1 MDHEN and CDR2 SYDVKM. Trimming removed 4 bases from V and 2 bases from J; junction bases left unmatched: 3. CDR3 length equals 14 residues. CDR3 sequence (DNA): TGTGCCAGCAGTTCACGGACAGGGGCCTACGAGCAGTACTTC. Translated: CASSSRTGAYEQYF.

Here the CDR3 reads CASIPTPGQGAPDTQYF. CDR3 sequence (DNA): TGTGCCAGCATTCCTACTCCGGGACAGGGGGCCCCAGATACGCAGTATTTT. The rearrangement uses TRBV28 and TRBJ2-3; 12 nucleotides match TRBD1. The V gene end was trimmed by 7 bases and the J gene end by 4 bases; junction bases not matched to a gene: 12. The CDR3 extends over 17 amino acids. Germline V gene sequence: CDR1 MDHEN, CDR2 SYDVKM.

The chain links TRBV10-1 to TRBJ2-2, with 7 bases that match TRBD1. The ends lost 11 bases at V and 6 bases at J; junction bases unmatched: 15. Germline V gives CDR1 WNHNN, CDR2 SYGVQD (reference sequence). The length of the CDR3 is 15 residues. CDR3 protein: CARRDDRDRAGELFF. The DNA of the CDR3 is TGCGCCCGAAGAGATGACAGGGATAGGGCCGGGGAGCTGTTTTTT.

The rearrangement uses TRBV6-6 and TRBJ1-1; TRBD1 matches 8 bases. The CDR3 runs 14 residues. From germline, CDR1 is MNHNY and CDR2 SVGAGI (reference sequence). Trimming at V came to 5 bases and at J to 3 bases, leaving 5 bases not matched to a gene. The CDR3 region is CASSRQGLDTEAFF. The CDR3, as DNA: TGTGCCAGCAGTAGACAGGGGCTGGACACTGAAGCTTTCTTT.

This clone was recorded only once. The chain carries TRBV4-1 and TRBJ2-2, with 13 bases lining up with TRBD2. V shed 2 bases and J 5 bases; nucleotides not matched to a gene: 8. CDR1 is MGHRA and CDR2 is YSYEKL in the germline V gene. The CDR3 has 18 amino acids. CDR3 nucleotides: TGCGCCAGCAGCCAATCCGGACTAGCGGGAGTAGGGACCGGGGAGCTGTTTTTT. This sequence encodes CASSQSGLAGVGTGELFF.

This CDR3 is CASSRDRAYNEQFF. The CDR3 DNA sequence: TGCGCCAGCAGCCGGGACAGGGCTTACAATGAGCAGTTCTTC. This chain uses TRBV10-1 with TRBJ2-1; the match to TRBD1 covers 9 bases. The CDR3 has 14 residues. Germline CDR1 reads WNHNN; CDR2 reads SYGVQD (reference sequence). Trimming removed 6 bases from V and 4 bases from J; junction bases left unmatched: 4.

The chain joins TRBV19 to TRBJ2-3, with 13 bases identical to TRBD2. J lost 6 bases, V lost 0 bases, and 6 bases had no gene match. Germline lookup yields CDR1 LNHDA and CDR2 SQIVND (reference sequence). The length of the CDR3 is 17 residues. The CDR3 coding sequence is TGTGCCAGTAGTATAGATCACGGGACTAGCGGGACGGATACGCAGTATTTT. Translated: CASSIDHGTSGTDTQYF. Drawing the rest from reference TRBV19 and TRBJ2-3, the complete variable domain is DGGITQSPKYLFRKEGQNVTLSCEQNLNHDAMYWYRQDPGQGLRLIYYSQIVNDFQKGDIAEGYSVSREKKESFPLTVTSAQKNPTAFYLCASSIDHGTSGTDTQYFGPGTRLTVL.

This chain links TRBV6-5 with TRBJ1-1; unclear D gene. Germline-derived CDR1 and CDR2 are MNHEY and SVGAGI. The CDR3 is made up of 11 amino acids. Trimming left V 2 bases short and J 7 bases short, with 5 bases between. CDR3 nucleotide sequence: TGTGCCAGCAGTTACCTTCGTGAAGCTTTCTTT. It specifies CASSYLREAFF.

The chain employs TRBV7-2 and TRBJ2-1, with unresolved D. This CDR3 contains 15 residues. Germline CDR1 reads SGHTA; CDR2 reads FQGNSA. V lost 3 bases and J lost 0, with 9 bases in between. This CDR3 is CASSFYTSSYNEQFF. CDR3 DNA: TGTGCCAGCAGCTTTTACACCAGCTCCTACAATGAGCAGTTCTTC.

This rearrangement joins TRBV4-1 to TRBJ2-3, with 8 bases lining up with TRBD2. This CDR3 comprises 14 residues. Germline assignment: CDR1 MGHRA and CDR2 YSYEKL. V lost 5 bases and J lost 7; bases outside the gene matches: 8. CDR3 nucleotide sequence: TGCGCCAGCAGCGTCACTAGCGGCCGGAATACGCAGTATTTT. Its translation: CASSVTSGRNTQYF.

The chain is built from TRBV5-1 and TRBJ2-7, with TRBD1 matching 7 bases. The germline gives CDR1 SGHRS, CDR2 YFSETQ. After removal of 4 bases from V and 0 bases from J, the junction contained 10 bases not matched to a gene. This CDR3 comprises 16 residues. DNA of the CDR3: TGCGCCAGCAGCCAAAATACCGGACAGGCCTCCTACGAGCAGTACTTC. Its translation is CASSQNTGQASYEQYF. Full variable domain (remainder filled in from reference TRBV5-1 and TRBJ2-7): KAGVTQTPRYLIKTRGQQVTLSCSPISGHRSVSWYQQTPGQGLQFLFEYFSETQRNKGNFPGRFSGRQFSNSRSEMNVSTLELGDSALYLCASSQNTGQASYEQYFGPGTRLTVT.

In this sample, this clone turned up once. In nucleotides, the CDR3 is TGTGCCAGCAGGAGGACAGTGAACCAAGAGACCCAGTACTTC. Translating gives CASRRTVNQETQYF. V is TRBV6-1 and J is TRBJ2-5; D perhaps matches TRBD1 (6 bases). Trimming took off 6 bases at V and 0 bases at J, with 11 bases between the two ends. The CDR3 spans 14 residues. CDR1 is MNHNS, CDR2 SASEGT, per germline.

The chain is built from TRBV4-3 and TRBJ2-1; 8 bases map to TRBD2. The CDR3 sequence is 18 residues long. Germline CDR1 reads LGHNA; CDR2 reads YSLEER. Trimming at V came to 0 bases and at J to 3 bases, leaving 10 bases not matched to a gene. CDR3 in DNA: TGCGCCAGCAGCCAAGATCGGTTCCCGGGGGGGAACTACAATGAGCAGTTCTTC. It translates to CASSQDRFPGGNYNEQFF.

This chain connects TRBV19 to TRBJ2-2; D perhaps matches TRBD1 (6 bases). The V end was cut by 7 bases, the J end by 3 bases, with 15 bases between. Germline V CDR1 and CDR2: LNHDA, SQIVND (reference sequence). The CDR3 covers 15 residues. The CDR3 loop is CASNERTEYTGELFF. The CDR3 nucleotides read TGTGCCAGTAATGAAAGGACAGAGTACACCGGGGAGCTGTTTTTT.

The chain is built from TRBV28 and TRBJ2-7; 7 nucleotides line up with TRBD1. The CDR3 has 15 amino acids. CDR1 is MDHEN, CDR2 SYDVKM, per germline. With V trimmed by 0 bases and J by 5 bases, 7 bases remained unmatched. The DNA of the CDR3 is TGTGCCAGCAGTTTATGGGCAGGGGGTAGCGACGAGCAGTACTTC. It encodes CASSLWAGGSDEQYF.

The chain carries TRBV6-5 and TRBJ1-2, with D unresolved. This CDR3 is built from 15 residues. Germline V CDR1 and CDR2: MNHEY, SVGAGI. V was cut by 0 bases and J by 2 bases, with 10 bases left in between. The chain's CDR3 is CASSYSRMGNYGYTF. The CDR3 nucleotides are TGTGCCAGCAGTTACTCGAGAATGGGCAACTATGGCTACACCTTC.

The chain has TRBV5-4 and TRBJ2-7; 7 bases align to TRBD1. Germline loops: CDR1 SGHNT, CDR2 YYREEE (reference sequence). This CDR3 is built from 15 residues. Trimming took 5 bases from V and 2 from J; bases not matched to a gene: 10. Here the CDR3 reads CASRGNGTATYEQYF. CDR3 sequence (DNA): TGTGCCAGCAGGGGGAACGGGACAGCTACCTACGAGCAGTACTTC.

This rearrangement joins TRBV11-1 to TRBJ2-1; the match to TRBD2 covers 7 bases. The CDR3 sequence is 16 residues long. Germline V gives CDR1 SGHAT, CDR2 FQDESV (reference sequence). V lost 5 bases and J lost 2; bases outside the gene matches: 9. In DNA form, the CDR3 reads TGTGCCAGCAGCCTCTACCCAGCGGGAACCTACAATGAGCAGTTCTTC. As protein: CASSLYPAGTYNEQFF.

This sequence joins TRBV28 and TRBJ1-5, with no clear D. Germline V gene data show CDR1 as MDHEN and CDR2 as SYDVKM. CDR3 length: 17 residues. V was shortened by 6 bases and J by 0 bases, with 18 bases between the two germline ends. In DNA form, the CDR3 reads TGTGCCAGCAGCCCTACTTTCGGCGCGTATAGCAATCAGCCCCAGCATTTT. Amino acids: CASSPTFGAYSNQPQHF.

This CDR3 reads CASSPLGGLDQPQHF. CDR3 in DNA: TGCGCCAGCAGCCCTCTGGGGGGGCTCGATCAGCCCCAGCATTTT. The chain joins TRBV5-1 to TRBJ1-5, with D tentatively TRBD1 (6 bases). Germline CDR1 reads SGHRS; CDR2 reads YFSETQ. This CDR3 is built from 15 residues. The V end lost 4 bases, the J end lost 5 bases, and 16 bases lay between the germline ends.

The V gene is TRBV6-5, the J gene TRBJ1-1; D call uncertain. CDR3 size: 14 residues. The V gene's germline CDR1 is MNHEY and CDR2 SVGAGI. V was clipped by 10 bases and J by 5 bases, with 20 bases between them. The CDR3 DNA follows: TGTGCCACCACCCCGGGCGGGGTATCGACTGAAGCTTTCTTT. Protein product: CATTPGGVSTEAFF.

The chain combines TRBV6-1 with TRBJ2-5; 8 positions agree with TRBD1. Germline V CDR1 and CDR2: MNHNS, SASEGT. V shed 9 bases and J 5 bases; nucleotides not matched to a gene: 11. This CDR3 is built from 14 residues. The CDR3 DNA reads TGTGCCAGTGAGAATACAGGGGGTGGGGAGACCCAGTACTTC. This gives the protein CASENTGGGETQYF.

The chain carries TRBV30 and TRBJ1-3, with D uncertain. CDR1 is GTSNPN, CDR2 SVGIG, per germline (reference sequence). This CDR3 is 12 amino acids long. The V end lost 4 bases, the J end lost 3 bases, and 7 bases lay between the germline ends. The CDR3 nucleotides read TGTGCCTGGAAAACTGATGGAAACACCATATATTTT. Its translation is CAWKTDGNTIYF.

This chain uses TRBV18 with TRBJ1-5, with 7 bases aligning to TRBD1. CDR3 size: 14 residues. V lost 5 bases and J lost 3; bases outside the gene matches: 4. In germline, CDR1 is KGHSH, CDR2 LQKENI. The CDR3 bases are TGTGCCAGCTCATTGGGACAGCTCAATCAGCCCCAGCATTTT. This sequence encodes CASSLGQLNQPQHF.